This TCR beta chain originates from a study of response to subunit inactivated influenza vaccine. General observations from the study: The authors offered the suggestion that each seasonal influenza vaccination recruits few new T cells.

V was clipped by 3 bases and J by 8 bases, with 11 bases between them. This CDR3 spans 13 amino acids. Via MiXCR, TCRdb re-called the RT-PCR reads, giving one row per CDR3 protein. This table holds some 200,000 distinct CDR3 sequences, approximately 12% found once. This clonotype was counted a few times. What it binds is not known. These data were also reused for a study on T cells expressing NK-cell markers. Per that paper: cDNA encoding TCR beta was synthesized via 5'RACE template switching incorporating UMIs. It was sorted CD3+CD56-NKG2C+, CD3+CD56+NKG2C- and CD3+CD56+NKG2C+ T cells that provided the TCR beta repertoires. Most of the eight sequenced donors were classified as HCMV-seropositive, and one was classified as seronegative. There remained a lack of clarity about HCMV specificity of expanded NKG2C+ T cell clones.

The rearrangement joins TRBV12-3 or TRBV12-4 to TRBJ2-4, with D perhaps TRBD1 (5 bases). The sample here was CD8+ T cells sorted from PBMCs, taken less than 13 days after vaccination. This receptor was obtained from a man between 50 and 59 years old who received an inactivated influenza vaccine. This CDR3 reads CASSFRGLHIQYF. CDR3 nucleotides: TGTGCCAGCAGTTTTAGGGGCTTACACATTCAGTACTTC.